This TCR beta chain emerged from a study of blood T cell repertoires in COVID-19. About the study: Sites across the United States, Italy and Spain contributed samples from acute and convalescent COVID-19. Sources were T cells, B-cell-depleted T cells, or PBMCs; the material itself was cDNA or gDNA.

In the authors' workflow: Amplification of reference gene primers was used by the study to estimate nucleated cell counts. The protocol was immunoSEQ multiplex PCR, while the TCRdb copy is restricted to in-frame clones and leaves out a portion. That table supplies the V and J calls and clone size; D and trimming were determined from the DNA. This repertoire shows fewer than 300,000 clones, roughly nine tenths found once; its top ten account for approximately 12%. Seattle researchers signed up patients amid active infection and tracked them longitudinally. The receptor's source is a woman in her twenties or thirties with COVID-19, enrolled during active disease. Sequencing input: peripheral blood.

The CDR3 spells CASSLATGGLTGELFF. CDR3 DNA: TGCGCCAGCAGCTTGGCCACGGGGGGGCTCACCGGGGAGCTGTTTTTT. This chain connects TRBV5-1 to TRBJ2-2, with 8 bases that match TRBD2. The CDR3 extends over 16 amino acids. After removal of 0 bases from V and 4 bases from J, the junction contained 5 bases not matched to a gene. Germline V gene sequence: CDR1 SGHRS, CDR2 YFSETQ.